Included here is one T cell receptor (beta chain) sequence, with context. Its antigen is still unknown. These data come from a study of Ad26.COV2.S vaccination and SARS-CoV-2 variants. Treatment in this sample: around 19 received Ad26.COV2.S at low or high dose, single or two shots; five or six received placebo; per-sample allocation not given. Collection of the samples took place on day 63 after the first injection of vaccine or placebo. Aged 18-55 years, donor was enrolled in Boston in about 2020. The vaccine antigen was prefusion-stabilized Wuhan SARS-CoV-2 spike. Study results and limitations: Placebo recipients and vaccine recipients were similar in non-spike TCR breadth.

Profiled with immunoSEQ multiplex PCR; TCRdb holds only in-frame clones, not every one. Among 350,000 to 600,000 clones listed, 80% to 90% were seen once. The germline V gene encodes CDR1 SGHRS and CDR2 YFSETQ. With 3 bases removed from V and 8 bases from J, the gap between germline ends came to 14 bases. The CDR3 has 14 amino acids. The clonotype originates from a person between 18 and 65 years old who received the Ad26.COV2.S COVID-19 vaccine or a placebo. The chain links TRBV5-1 to TRBJ1-4; TRBD1 is a possible D gene (6 bases). Sample: peripheral blood, taken in a trial of Ad26.COV2.S vaccine versus placebo. In nucleotides, the CDR3 is TGCGCCAGCAGCTCGCAGGGGCTGCGGGAAAAACTGTTTTTT. Translating it yields CASSSQGLREKLFF.